This T cell receptor beta chain was sequenced for a study of blood T cell repertoires in COVID-19. Membership in each cohort depended on participant-reported clinical history. Original data processing: Counts of nucleated cells, estimated from reference gene primer amplification, were obtained. TCRdb keeps only in-frame clones here, not all; method: immunoSEQ multiplex PCR. D and trimming were read from the DNA, whereas the V and J calls and clone size are those reported in that table. The sample records about 260,000 clones, 80% to 90% being singletons. Germline V gene data show CDR1 as SGHAT and CDR2 as FQNNGV. The CDR3 is 13 amino acids. Trimming cost V 6 bases and J 4 bases, with 11 bases left between them.

The sequencing sample was made of PBMCs or T cells enriched from blood (not recorded which). The chain recombines TRBV11-2 with TRBJ2-3, with D hard to call. The TCR sequence derives from a man younger than 45 with acute COVID-19. DNA for the CDR3: TGTGCCAGCAGGCGCCTAGGTCCAGATACGCAGTATTTT. It codes for CASRRLGPDTQYF.